The 27 T cell receptor beta chains reported below all come from one sample, sequenced in a study of neurological immune-mediated disorders. From the 5' RACE reads, TCRdb called clonotypes with MiXCR, one entry per CDR3 protein. The sample includes roughly 40,000 distinct CDR3 sequences, roughly 2.5% of them seen just once. Sequencing was done on a sample of PBMCs. The receptors were gathered from a man aged 50 to 59 with multiple sclerosis.

This clonotype was seen at least ten times. The gene calls are TRBV6-2 or TRBV6-3 and TRBJ2-7, with 9 bases fitting TRBD2. The CDR3 spans 16 residues. J lost 0 bases, V lost 6 bases, and 9 bases had no gene match. Germline V lookup: CDR1 MNHEY, CDR2 SVGEGT. The CDR3 is CASRSTLAGNSYEQYF. In nucleotides, the CDR3 is TGTGCCAGCAGATCTACTCTAGCGGGGAACTCCTACGAGCAGTACTTC.

This clonotype has a count of ten or more. The chain has TRBV3-1 and TRBJ1-2; D perhaps matches TRBD1 (5 bases). CDR3 length equals 14 residues. Deletions cut 0 bases from V and 6 bases from J, with 11 bases between. Germline-derived CDR1 and CDR2 are LGHDT and YNNKEL (reference sequence). The CDR3, as DNA: TGTGCCAGCAGCCAAGATACCAGGGTGGATGGCTACACCTTC. It yields the protein CASSQDTRVDGYTF.

This clonotype appeared many times. This rearrangement joins TRBV27 to TRBJ2-1, with a possible D match to TRBD2 (5 bases). Trimming pared 3 bases from V and 0 bases from J, leaving 9 bases between. Germline loops: CDR1 MNHEY, CDR2 SMNVEV (reference sequence). The CDR3 loop spans 15 amino acids. DNA of the CDR3: TGTGCCAGCAGTTTGGACGGGGACTCCTACAATGAGCAGTTCTTC. Protein product: CASSLDGDSYNEQFF.

This clonotype was recorded at least ten times. This chain joins TRBV2 and TRBJ2-2; D is unresolved. V was cut by 4 bases and J by 5 bases, with 14 bases left in between. Germline assignment: CDR1 SNHLY and CDR2 FYNNEI. The CDR3 covers 15 residues. The DNA of the CDR3 is TGTGCCAGCAGTGGATTTGATTCAGAAACCGGGGAGCTGTTTTTT. The encoded protein is CASSGFDSETGELFF. Based on the CDR3 plus reference TRBV2 and TRBJ2-2, the full variable domain is EPEVTQTPSHQVTQMGQEVILRCVPISNHLYFYWYRQILGQKVEFLVSFYNNEISEKSEIFDDQFSVERPDGSNFTLKIRSTKLEDSAMYFCASSGFDSETGELFFGEGSRLTVL.

This clonotype was detected ten times or more. V and J are TRBV20-1 and TRBJ1-5; no clear D. Trimming cost V 3 bases and J 0 bases, with 9 bases left between them. This CDR3 has 14 amino acids. In germline, CDR1 is DFQATT, CDR2 SNEGSKA (reference sequence). CDR3 sequence: CSASPRSSNQPQHF. In DNA form, the CDR3 reads TGCAGTGCTAGTCCCAGGTCTAGCAATCAGCCCCAGCATTTT.

This clonotype occurred many times. The chain couples TRBV5-5 to TRBJ2-7; D remains ambiguous. Germline lookup yields CDR1 SGHKS and CDR2 YYEKEE (reference sequence). The CDR3 is 15 amino acids. The V end was cut by 0 bases, the J end by 4 bases, with 14 bases between. The CDR3 loop reads CASSLALPSVYEQYF. Written as DNA, the CDR3 is TGTGCCAGCAGCTTGGCCCTCCCTTCTGTGTACGAGCAGTACTTC.

In its sample, this clonotype was seen a few times. This may stem from a read error, because a much larger clone lies one nucleotide away. The chain employs TRBV11-2 and TRBJ1-2; D not resolved. The CDR3 consists of 15 residues. V lost 2 bases, J lost 8 bases, and 18 bases lay in between. Germline CDR1 is SGHAT and CDR2 is FQNNGV. This CDR3 reads CASSLITGKGGGYTF. Here the CDR3 DNA reads TGTGCCAGCAGCTTAATAACGGGGAAGGGTGGAGGCTACACCTTC.

Worth noting for this clonotype: At one of its ends the junction is not consistent with the germline gene, which may arise from a read error. The CDR3 DNA sequence: TGCAGTGCTGGAGACAGGGGCACGGGAAACACCATATATTTT. Its translation: CSAGDRGTGNTIYF. The chain carries TRBV20-1 and TRBJ1-3, with TRBD1 matching over 8 bases. There are 14 residues in the CDR3. CDR1 is DFQATT, CDR2 SNEGSKA, per germline (reference sequence).

The gene calls are TRBV28 and TRBJ1-6; D ambiguous. The CDR3 consists of 14 residues. V was clipped by 3 bases and J by 9 bases, with 12 bases between them. Germline lookup yields CDR1 MDHEN and CDR2 SYDVKM. CDR3 amino acids: CASSFGLSGSPLHF. For the CDR3, the DNA is TGTGCCAGCAGTTTCGGACTATCGGGTTCACCCCTCCACTTT.

This clonotype was recorded at least ten times. CDR3 bases: TGTGCCAGCAGTGCATCCGGGACAGGGGACTCACCCCTCCACTTT. Translating gives CASSASGTGDSPLHF. The chain links TRBV28 to TRBJ1-6; 10 positions match TRBD1. Germline-derived CDR1 and CDR2 are MDHEN and SYDVKM. CDR3 length: 15 amino acids. V dropped 5 bases and J dropped 10; count of bases not matched to a gene: 8.

The chain links TRBV9 to TRBJ1-6; D is uncertain. V gave up 7 bases and J gave up 14 bases, with 16 bases separating them. Germline values: CDR1 SGDLS, CDR2 YYNGEE. The CDR3 sequence is 12 residues long. CDR3 sequence: CASGLGESALHF. In DNA, the CDR3 is TGTGCCAGCGGACTCGGGGAGTCAGCCCTCCACTTT.

In its sample, this clonotype was seen many times. CDR3 loop: CASSLALAGTDTQYF. CDR3 DNA: TGCGCCAGCAGCTTGGCCTTGGCGGGCACAGATACGCAGTATTTT. The chain links TRBV5-1 to TRBJ2-3; D unclear. The germline V gene has CDR1 SGHRS and CDR2 YFSETQ. The V end lost 0 bases, the J end lost 1 base, and 9 bases lay between the germline ends. CDR3 length equals 15 residues.

Ten or more counts support this clonotype. The CDR3 is CASSSDRGQTQYF. DNA of the CDR3: TGTGCCAGCAGCTCTGACAGGGGGCAGACCCAGTACTTC. The gene calls are TRBV5-5 and TRBJ2-5; TRBD1 matches at 10 bases. The germline V gene has CDR1 SGHKS and CDR2 YYEKEE (reference sequence). J gave up 6 bases and V 3 bases, and 2 bases lay outside the gene matches. CDR3 length: 13 amino acids.

This clonotype occurred a few times. A much larger clone is a single base away; this may be a read error. This chain links TRBV7-2 with TRBJ2-3, with D unresolved. This CDR3 region has 15 residues. Trimming removed 2 bases from V and 2 bases from J, with 11 bases in between. Germline assignment: CDR1 SGHTA and CDR2 FQGNSA. CDR3 residues: CASSLSPQVTDTQYF. CDR3 in DNA: TGTGCCAGCAGCTTAAGTCCCCAAGTCACAGATACGCAGTATTTT. The full variable domain, with the rest looked up from reference TRBV7-2 and TRBJ2-3, is GAGVSQSPSNKVTEKGKDVELRCDPISGHTALYWYRQSLGQGLEFLIYFQGNSAPDKSGLPSDRFSAERTGGSVSTLTIQRTQQEDSAVYLCASSLSPQVTDTQYFGPGTRLTVL.

This clonotype was seen ten or more times. This chain uses TRBV5-1 with TRBJ2-7; D could derive from TRBD1 or TRBD2 (6 bases each). The CDR3 consists of 15 residues. Germline values: CDR1 SGHRS, CDR2 YFSETQ. V lost 3 bases and J 2 bases, leaving 15 bases between the germline ends. The CDR3 DNA follows: TGCGCCAGCAGCTCGGTCGGGGGCAGCGCCTACGAGCAGTACTTC. Amino acids: CASSSVGGSAYEQYF.

This clonotype was observed at least ten times. The gene calls are TRBV2 and TRBJ1-6; 7 bases match TRBD1. Germline V gene sequence: CDR1 SNHLY, CDR2 FYNNEI. The J segment lost 7 bases and the V segment lost 7 bases, leaving 4 bases of the junction unmatched. This CDR3 is 13 amino acids long. This CDR3 is CASTGTANSPLHF. The CDR3 DNA follows: TGTGCCAGCACCGGGACAGCGAATTCACCCCTCCACTTT.

This clonotype came up many times. The V gene is TRBV18, the J gene TRBJ2-5; 7 positions match TRBD2. V gave up 3 bases and J gave up 1 base; unmatched junction bases: 2. The CDR3 extends over 14 amino acids. Germline CDR1 reads KGHSH; CDR2 reads LQKENI. The CDR3 coding sequence is TGTGCCAGCTCACCTCGGACTAGCCAAGAGACCCAGTACTTC. Translation: CASSPRTSQETQYF.

This clonotype was seen ten or more times. The V call is TRBV9, the J call TRBJ2-2; TRBD1 agrees at 7 bases. Germline CDR1 and CDR2: SGDLS and YYNGEE. The CDR3 is 14 residues long. Trimming took 2 bases from V and 4 from J; bases not matched to a gene: 2. This CDR3 reads CASSVTGSTGELFF. The DNA for the CDR3 is TGTGCCAGCAGCGTGACAGGGAGCACCGGGGAGCTGTTTTTT. The full variable domain, rest sourced from reference TRBV9 and TRBJ2-2, is DSGVTQTPKHLITATGQRVTLRCSPRSGDLSVYWYQQSLDQGLQFLIQYYNGEERAKGNILERFSAQQFPDLHSELNLSSLELGDSALYFCASSVTGSTGELFFGEGSRLTVL.

The table lists this clonotype with many counts. This chain links TRBV5-1 with TRBJ2-2, with 11 bases identical to TRBD2. The CDR3 has 16 residues. J lost 4 bases, V lost 3 bases, and 5 bases had no gene match. Germline V gene sequence: CDR1 SGHRS, CDR2 YFSETQ. The CDR3 nucleotides are TGCGCCAGCAGCTCCTCCACTAGCGGGGGCACCGGGGAGCTGTTTTTT. Translation gives CASSSSTSGGTGELFF.

This clonotype was found many times. The chain links TRBV7-6 to TRBJ2-1; 8 nucleotides agree with TRBD1. The CDR3 totals 15 residues. V lost 5 bases and J lost 2; bases outside the gene matches: 5. Germline V gene lookup returns CDR1 SGHVS and CDR2 FNYEAQ. The CDR3 loop reads CASSHGTGAYNEQFF. The CDR3, as DNA: TGTGCCAGCAGCCACGGGACAGGAGCCTACAATGAGCAGTTCTTC.

This clonotype was observed many times. The gene calls are TRBV14 and TRBJ1-5; possibly TRBD1 for D (6 bases). Deletions cut 3 bases from V and 5 bases from J, with 14 bases between. The CDR3 covers 15 residues. Per the germline V gene, CDR1 is SGHDN and CDR2 is FVKESK. The CDR3 spells CASSQAGARDQPQHF. CDR3 coding DNA: TGTGCCAGCAGCCAGGCGGGGGCGAGGGATCAGCCCCAGCATTTT.

Ten or more counts support this clonotype. This chain connects TRBV5-1 to TRBJ1-2; 9 bases line up with TRBD1. The V gene end was trimmed by 3 bases and the J gene end by 6 bases; junction bases not matched to a gene: 9. The CDR3 extends over 15 amino acids. Per germline, CDR1 SGHRS and CDR2 YFSETQ. CDR3 region: CASSWGTGTSDGYTF. For the CDR3, the DNA is TGCGCCAGCAGCTGGGGGACAGGGACCAGTGATGGCTACACCTTC.

This clonotype has ten or more counts. The CDR3 region is CASSLRGPAKNIQYF. The CDR3 DNA reads as TGCGCCAGCAGCTTGCGGGGACCAGCCAAAAACATTCAGTACTTC. The rearrangement joins TRBV5-1 to TRBJ2-4; D assignment may be TRBD1 or TRBD2 (5 bases each). This CDR3 spans 15 amino acids. The germline V gene has CDR1 SGHRS and CDR2 YFSETQ. V lost 1 base and J 0 bases, leaving 8 bases between the germline ends.

By sample fraction, this clonotype is medium-sized. This sequence joins TRBV12-3 or TRBV12-4 and TRBJ1-1; no firm D call. The CDR3 has 14 residues. Trimming took off 1 base at V and 1 base at J, with 7 bases between the two ends. The CDR3 DNA reads as TGTGCCAGCAGTTTAGGACTGGGGAACACTGAAGCTTTCTTT. Its protein is CASSLGLGNTEAFF.

This clonotype was picked up a small number of times. Lacking the conserved final phenylalanine or tryptophan, this CDR3 likely reflects a read error. The chain has TRBV7-9 and TRBJ1-6; D might be TRBD1 (5 bases). Trimming removed 5 bases at V and 8 bases at J, with 13 bases between. The CDR3 extends over 14 amino acids. Looked up from germline, CDR1 is SEHNR and CDR2 is FQNEAQ (reference sequence). The CDR3 bases are TGTGCCAGCAGCGCCCAGGGTGAGGATTCACCCCTCCACAAT. Amino acids: CASSAQGEDSPLHN.

This clonotype was seen many times. The CDR3 DNA sequence: TGTGCCAGCAGCGTCAACGGACAGGGAGGGCAGGAAAAACTGTTTTTT. It encodes CASSVNGQGGQEKLFF. The chain joins TRBV9 to TRBJ1-4; 8 bases fit TRBD1. This CDR3 has 16 amino acids. J gave up 8 bases and V 2 bases, and 11 bases lay outside the gene matches. The germline V gene encodes CDR1 SGDLS and CDR2 YYNGEE. The full variable domain, completed using reference TRBV9 and TRBJ1-4, is DSGVTQTPKHLITATGQRVTLRCSPRSGDLSVYWYQQSLDQGLQFLIQYYNGEERAKGNILERFSAQQFPDLHSELNLSSLELGDSALYFCASSVNGQGGQEKLFFGSGTQLSVL.

In this sample, this clonotype is medium-sized (0.01 to 0.1%). The gene calls are TRBV5-1 and TRBJ2-5; tentatively, D is TRBD1 or TRBD2 (5 bases each). V lost 4 bases, J lost 1 base, and 11 bases lay in between. The CDR3 runs to 14 residues. Germline assignment: CDR1 SGHRS and CDR2 YFSETQ. The DNA for the CDR3 is TGCGCCAGCAGCGGGGGATCAGTCCAAGAGACCCAGTACTTC. Its translation: CASSGGSVQETQYF.